The clone carrying this TCR beta chain occurred once. Its antigen remains unknown. The sample originates from a study of Ad26.COV2.S vaccination and SARS-CoV-2 variants. Study results and caveats: Substantial breadth in spike-specific CD8+ and CD4+ T cell responses was reportedly seen after vaccination. Participants given vaccine showed non-spike TCR breadth similar to that of placebo recipients.

The protocol was immunoSEQ multiplex PCR, while the TCRdb copy is restricted to in-frame clones and leaves out a portion. The sample holds about 350,000 clones, 92% seen once. The CDR3 covers 16 residues. Per the germline V gene, CDR1 is MGHRA and CDR2 is YSYEKL. The junction had 5 bases not matched to a gene; V was cut back by 0 bases and J by 7 bases. The starting material was peripheral blood, obtained after recovery from COVID-19. The J gene is TRBJ1-6, the V gene TRBV4-1; 8 positions match TRBD1. The source is a human donor who had recovered from COVID-19. CDR3 nucleotides: TGCGCCAGCAGCCAAGATGGCGGACAGGGCAATTCACCCCTCCACTTT. Amino acids: CASSQDGGQGNSPLHF.